This TCR beta chain was sequenced for a study of T cell responses to AZD1222 COVID-19 vaccine. Looked up from germline, CDR1 is MNHNS and CDR2 is SASEGT. Trimming stripped 3 bases from V and 0 bases from J, with 9 bases between. The CDR3 covers 15 residues. Method: immunoSEQ multiplex PCR; TCRdb's copy keeps in-frame clones and lacks some. The sample includes about 120,000 clones, just over 90% of them seen just once. The V gene is TRBV6-1, the J gene TRBJ1-5; D perhaps matches TRBD1 (5 bases). The sequence was collected from an adult who received the AZD1222 COVID-19 vaccine. Source: peripheral blood, taken 28 days after the second AZD1222 dose. CDR3 nucleotide sequence: TGTGCCAGCAGTGATAGGGGTGCTAGCAATCAGCCCCAGCATTTT. Its protein product is CASSDRGASNQPQHF.